Sequencing of this T cell receptor beta chain was carried out in a study of blood T cells in healthy people across ages. As for the study in general: Capturing about one barcoded beta molecule per two T cells was achieved by template switching.

This clonotype was seen a handful of times. V was pared by 0 bases and J by 5 bases, with 4 bases between. In germline, CDR1 is SQVTM, CDR2 ANQGSEA. CDR3 length: 11 amino acids. Sample-barcoded 5' priming and a J-beta primer mix drove a second PCR of about 6 to 11 cycles. The template-switch adaptor was a 5' adaptor with 12 random nucleotides. It tagged each cDNA molecule. In TCRdb, the 5' RACE reads were re-called with MiXCR into one record per CDR3 protein. Of approximately 780,000 distinct CDR3 sequences listed, more than 25% are singletons. This same sample was also part of a study on T cells of mothers and their children. That study reports: The study sampled three healthy Caucasian mothers and their six children.

The source of this sequence is a boy aged 10-17 years in good health. What was sequenced was blood. The chain carries TRBV29-1 and TRBJ2-5; no reliable D call. CDR3 nucleotide sequence: TGCAGCGTTGAAGATTTGGAGACCCAGTACTTC. Its translation is CSVEDLETQYF.